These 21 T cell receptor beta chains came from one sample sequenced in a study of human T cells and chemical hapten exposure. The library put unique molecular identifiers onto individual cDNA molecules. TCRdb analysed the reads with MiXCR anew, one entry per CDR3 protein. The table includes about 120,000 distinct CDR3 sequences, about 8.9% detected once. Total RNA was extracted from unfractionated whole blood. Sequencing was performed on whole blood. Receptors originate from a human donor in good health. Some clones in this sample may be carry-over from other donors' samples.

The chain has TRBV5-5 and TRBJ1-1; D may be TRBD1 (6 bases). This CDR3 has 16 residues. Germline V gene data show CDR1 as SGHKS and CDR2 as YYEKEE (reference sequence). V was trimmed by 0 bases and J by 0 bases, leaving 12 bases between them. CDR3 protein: CASSLAYRVMNTEAFF. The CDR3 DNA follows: TGTGCCAGCAGCTTGGCGTACAGGGTTATGAACACTGAAGCTTTCTTT.

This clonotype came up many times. The CDR3 sequence is CSARGPSDYEQYF. CDR3 sequence (DNA): TGCAGTGCTAGAGGGCCTAGCGACTACGAGCAGTACTTC. This chain links TRBV20-1 with TRBJ2-7, with D possibly TRBD2 on 6 matching bases. V lost 1 base and J 3 bases, leaving 10 bases between the germline ends. The CDR3 runs 13 residues. Looked up from germline, CDR1 is DFQATT and CDR2 is SNEGSKA (reference sequence).

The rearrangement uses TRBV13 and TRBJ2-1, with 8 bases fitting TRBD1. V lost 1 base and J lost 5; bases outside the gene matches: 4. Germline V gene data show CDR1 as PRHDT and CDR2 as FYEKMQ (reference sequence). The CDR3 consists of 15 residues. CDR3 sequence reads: CASSLEAGGNNEQFF. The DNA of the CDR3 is TGTGCCAGCAGCTTAGAAGCAGGGGGCAACAATGAGCAGTTCTTC.

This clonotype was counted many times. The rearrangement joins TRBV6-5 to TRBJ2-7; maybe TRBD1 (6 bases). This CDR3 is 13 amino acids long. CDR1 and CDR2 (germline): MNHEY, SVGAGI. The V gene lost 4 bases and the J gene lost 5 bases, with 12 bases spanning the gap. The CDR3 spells CASSLGAANEQYF. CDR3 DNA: TGTGCCAGCAGTTTGGGGGCGGCGAACGAGCAGTACTTC.

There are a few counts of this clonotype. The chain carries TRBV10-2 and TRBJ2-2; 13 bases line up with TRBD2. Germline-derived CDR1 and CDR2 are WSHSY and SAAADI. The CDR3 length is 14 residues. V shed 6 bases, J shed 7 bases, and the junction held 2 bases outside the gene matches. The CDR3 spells CASRLAGGVGELFF. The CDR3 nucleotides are TGCGCCAGCAGACTAGCGGGAGGGGTCGGGGAGCTGTTTTTT.

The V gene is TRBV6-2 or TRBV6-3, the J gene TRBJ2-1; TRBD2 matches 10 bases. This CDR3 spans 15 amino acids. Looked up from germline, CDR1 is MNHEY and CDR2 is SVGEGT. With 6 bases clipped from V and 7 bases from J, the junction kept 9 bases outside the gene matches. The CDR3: CASSYLAGVSNEQFF. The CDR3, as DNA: TGTGCCAGCAGCTACCTAGCGGGAGTATCAAATGAGCAGTTCTTC.

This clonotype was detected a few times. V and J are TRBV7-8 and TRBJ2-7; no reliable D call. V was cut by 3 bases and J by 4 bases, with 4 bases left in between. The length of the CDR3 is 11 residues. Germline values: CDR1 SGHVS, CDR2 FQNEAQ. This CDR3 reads CASSFDYEQYF. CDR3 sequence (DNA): TGTGCCAGCAGCTTCGATTACGAGCAGTACTTC.

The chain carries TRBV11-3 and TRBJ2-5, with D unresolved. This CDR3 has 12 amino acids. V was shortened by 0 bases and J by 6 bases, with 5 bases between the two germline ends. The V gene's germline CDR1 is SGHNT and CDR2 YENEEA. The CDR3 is CASSLDHQTQYF. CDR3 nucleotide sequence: TGTGCCAGCAGCTTAGATCACCAGACCCAGTACTTC.

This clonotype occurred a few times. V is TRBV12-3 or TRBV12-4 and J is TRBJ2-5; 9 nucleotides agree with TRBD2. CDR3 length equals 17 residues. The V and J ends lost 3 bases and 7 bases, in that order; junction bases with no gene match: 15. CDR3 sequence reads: CASSFRLAAGGRWTQYF. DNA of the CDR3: TGTGCCAGCAGTTTTCGACTAGCGGCGGGGGGGAGATGGACCCAGTACTTC.

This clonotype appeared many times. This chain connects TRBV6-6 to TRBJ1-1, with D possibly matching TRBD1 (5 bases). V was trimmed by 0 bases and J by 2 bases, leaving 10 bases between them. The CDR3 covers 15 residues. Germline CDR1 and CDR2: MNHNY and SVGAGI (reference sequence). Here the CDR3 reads CASSYSGQVNTEAFF. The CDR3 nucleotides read TGTGCCAGCAGTTACTCGGGGCAGGTAAACACTGAAGCTTTCTTT.

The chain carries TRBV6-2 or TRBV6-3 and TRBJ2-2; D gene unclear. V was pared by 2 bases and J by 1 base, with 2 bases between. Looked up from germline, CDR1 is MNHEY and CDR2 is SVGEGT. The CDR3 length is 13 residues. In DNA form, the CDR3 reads TGTGCCAGCAGTTACGAGAACACCGGGGAGCTGTTTTTT. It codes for CASSYENTGELFF.

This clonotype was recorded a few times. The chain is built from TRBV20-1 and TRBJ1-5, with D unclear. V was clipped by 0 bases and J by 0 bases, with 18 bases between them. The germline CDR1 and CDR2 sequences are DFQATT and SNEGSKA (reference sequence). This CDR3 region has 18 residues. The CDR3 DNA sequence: TGCAGTGCTAGAGATGGTAGTGGAACCATGGGTAGCAATCAGCCCCAGCATTTT. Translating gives CSARDGSGTMGSNQPQHF.

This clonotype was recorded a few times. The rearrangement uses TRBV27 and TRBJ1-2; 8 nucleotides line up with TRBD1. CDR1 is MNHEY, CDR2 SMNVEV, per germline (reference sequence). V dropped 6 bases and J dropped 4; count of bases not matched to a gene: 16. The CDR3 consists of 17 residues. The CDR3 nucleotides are TGTGCCAGCAGCTTTAGGTCCGGGGACAGGTTCTTCTATGGCTACACCTTC. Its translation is CASSFRSGDRFFYGYTF.

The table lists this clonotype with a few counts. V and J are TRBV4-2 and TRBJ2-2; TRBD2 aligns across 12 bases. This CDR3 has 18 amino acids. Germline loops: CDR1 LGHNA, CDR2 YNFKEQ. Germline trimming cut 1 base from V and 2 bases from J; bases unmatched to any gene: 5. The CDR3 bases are TGTGCCAGCAGCCAAGTTCAACTAGCGGGGGGCAACACCGGGGAGCTGTTTTTT. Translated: CASSQVQLAGGNTGELFF.

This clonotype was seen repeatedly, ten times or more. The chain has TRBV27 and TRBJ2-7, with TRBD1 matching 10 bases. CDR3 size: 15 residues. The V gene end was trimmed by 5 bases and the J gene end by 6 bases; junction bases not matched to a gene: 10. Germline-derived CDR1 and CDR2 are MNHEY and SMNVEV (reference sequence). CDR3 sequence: CASSTQTDRGREQYF. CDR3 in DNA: TGTGCCAGCAGTACACAAACTGACAGGGGGCGCGAGCAGTACTTC.

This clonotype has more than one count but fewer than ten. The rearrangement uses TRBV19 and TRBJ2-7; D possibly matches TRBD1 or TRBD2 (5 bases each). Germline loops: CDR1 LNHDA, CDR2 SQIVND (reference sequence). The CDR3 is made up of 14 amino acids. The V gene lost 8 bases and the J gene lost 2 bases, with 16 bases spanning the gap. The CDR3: CASSQGWGAYEQYF. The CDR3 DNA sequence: TGTGCCAGTTCCCAGGGTTGGGGAGCCTACGAGCAGTACTTC.

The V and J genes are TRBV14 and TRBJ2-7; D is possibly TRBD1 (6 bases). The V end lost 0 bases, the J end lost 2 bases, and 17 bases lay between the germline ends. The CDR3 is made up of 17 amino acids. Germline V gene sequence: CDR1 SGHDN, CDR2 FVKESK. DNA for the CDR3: TGTGCCAGCAGCCAAGAGGGGCGGACAGCGAGACCCTACGAGCAGTACTTC. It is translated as CASSQEGRTARPYEQYF.

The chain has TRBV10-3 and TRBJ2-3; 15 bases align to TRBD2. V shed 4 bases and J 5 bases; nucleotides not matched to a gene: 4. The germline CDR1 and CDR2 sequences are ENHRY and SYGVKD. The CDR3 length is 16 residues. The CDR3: CAISGGLAGGLDTQYF. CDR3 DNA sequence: TGTGCCATCAGTGGGGGACTAGCGGGAGGCCTAGATACGCAGTATTTT.

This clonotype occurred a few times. CDR3 in DNA: TGTGCCAGCAGCCCAGGGGGCCGAACCGGGGAGCTGTTTTTT. Translated: CASSPGGRTGELFF. V and J are TRBV5-5 and TRBJ2-2; 8 nucleotides agree with TRBD1. CDR1 and CDR2 (germline): SGHKS, YYEKEE (reference sequence). This CDR3 spans 14 amino acids. The J segment lost 5 bases and the V segment lost 4 bases, leaving 4 bases of the junction unmatched.

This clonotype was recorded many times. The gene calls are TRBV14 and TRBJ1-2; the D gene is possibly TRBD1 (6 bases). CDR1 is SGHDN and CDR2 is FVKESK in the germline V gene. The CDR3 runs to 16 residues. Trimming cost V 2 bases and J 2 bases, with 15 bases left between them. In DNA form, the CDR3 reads TGTGCCAGCAGCCAATCCCCGGGACAAGAAAACTATGGCTACACCTTC. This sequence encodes CASSQSPGQENYGYTF.

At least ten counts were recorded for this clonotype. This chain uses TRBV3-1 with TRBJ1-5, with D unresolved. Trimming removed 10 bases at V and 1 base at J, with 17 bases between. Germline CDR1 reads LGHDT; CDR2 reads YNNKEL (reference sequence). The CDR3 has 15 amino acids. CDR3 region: CATSKGINSNQPQHF. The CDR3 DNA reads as TGTGCCACCTCAAAAGGAATTAACAGCAATCAGCCCCAGCATTTT.